This T cell receptor (beta chain) appears in the sequencing data of a study of T cell responses to AZD1222 COVID-19 vaccine. This clone was observed a handful of times. J gave up 3 bases and V 6 bases, and 8 bases lay outside the gene matches. The CDR3 is made up of 15 amino acids. The germline V gene encodes CDR1 LNHDA and CDR2 SQIVND (reference sequence). Method: immunoSEQ multiplex PCR; TCRdb's copy keeps in-frame clones and lacks some. Of about 130,000 clones listed, more than 80% are singletons. The TCR was taken from an adult who received the AZD1222 COVID-19 vaccine. The starting material was peripheral blood, obtained 28 days after the second AZD1222 dose. The chain is built from TRBV19 and TRBJ1-5; 7 nucleotides match TRBD1. Here the CDR3 DNA reads TGTGCCAGTAGATCCGGGACAGTCGTCAATCAGCCCCAGCATTTT. It specifies CASRSGTVVNQPQHF.